The 26 T cell receptor beta chains given below trace back to one sample, sequenced in a study of OX40 agonist ivuxolimab in advanced cancers. Some clones are missing from TCRdb's copy, which holds only in-frame ones; the method was immunoSEQ multiplex PCR. The data contain some 100,000 clones, 91% of them singletons. The material sequenced was CD4+ or CD8+ T cells sorted from blood, taken in a trial of the OX40 agonist ivuxolimab. The receptors shown here come from an adult with an advanced solid tumor such as melanoma, head and neck, liver or kidney cancer.

The rearrangement links TRBV6-1 to TRBJ2-1, with TRBD2 matching 8 bases. J lost 4 bases, V lost 2 bases, and 10 bases had no gene match. The CDR3 runs to 17 residues. Germline V CDR1 and CDR2: MNHNS, SASEGT. DNA for the CDR3: TGTGCCAGCAGTGAATTCTTCGTGGGACTAGGTTACAATGAGCAGTTCTTC. Translating gives CASSEFFVGLGYNEQFF.

This rearrangement joins TRBV5-4 to TRBJ1-2, with 8 bases that match TRBD1. The germline V gene has CDR1 SGHNT and CDR2 YYREEE (reference sequence). This CDR3 has 12 amino acids. Trimming cost V 4 bases and J 11 bases; bases outside gene matches: 7. In DNA form, the CDR3 reads TGTGCCAGCAGCCCCACGGACAGGGTATACACCTTC. As protein: CASSPTDRVYTF. Looking up the rest from reference TRBV5-4 and TRBJ1-2 gives the full variable domain: ETGVTQSPTHLIKTRGQQVTLRCSSQSGHNTVSWYQQALGQGPQFIFQYYREEENGRGNFPPRFSGLQFPNYSSELNVNALELDDSALYLCASSPTDRVYTFGSGTRLTVV.

The CDR3 DNA follows: TGTGCCAGCAGCCCTCTAGCGGGAGCGAACACCGGGGAGCTGTTTTTT. Amino acid sequence: CASSPLAGANTGELFF. This chain links TRBV7-3 with TRBJ2-2; TRBD2 matches 10 bases. This CDR3 region has 16 residues. CDR1 is SGHTA, CDR2 FQGTGA, per germline. V lost 5 bases, J lost 0 bases, and 3 bases stayed unmatched.

J is TRBJ2-7 and V is TRBV9; perhaps TRBD2 as D (5 bases). Germline values: CDR1 SGDLS, CDR2 YYNGEE. V dropped 0 bases and J dropped 0 bases, with 7 bases sitting between them. The CDR3 extends over 14 amino acids. The CDR3 loop is CASSVVGSSYEQYF. Here the CDR3 DNA reads TGTGCCAGCAGCGTAGTGGGGAGCTCCTACGAGCAGTACTTC.

The chain employs TRBV5-1 and TRBJ2-3; no definite D call. In germline, CDR1 is SGHRS, CDR2 YFSETQ. V gave up 0 bases and J gave up 3 bases, with 5 bases separating them. The CDR3 totals 13 residues. In DNA, the CDR3 is TGCGCCAGCAGCTTGGGGATAACAGATACGCAGTATTTT. The encoded protein is CASSLGITDTQYF.

The chain employs TRBV29-1 and TRBJ2-4, with 8 bases lining up with TRBD1. CDR1 is SQVTM and CDR2 is ANQGSEA in the germline V gene. Trimming took 6 bases from V and 0 from J; bases not matched to a gene: 16. The CDR3 totals 18 residues. The CDR3 DNA sequence: TGCAGCGTCGCCCCTTACCAGACAGGGGCAGTAGCCAAAAACATTCAGTACTTC. Protein product: CSVAPYQTGAVAKNIQYF.

The chain links TRBV28 to TRBJ2-1, with 10 positions matching TRBD2. The CDR3 totals 16 residues. Per the germline V gene, CDR1 is MDHEN and CDR2 is SYDVKM. V lost 6 bases to trimming and J lost 2 bases; unmatched junction nucleotides: 7. The CDR3 bases are TGTGCCAGCAGCACCCAAGCGGGAGGGCCCTACAATGAGCAGTTCTTC. It translates to CASSTQAGGPYNEQFF.

This sequence joins TRBV5-1 and TRBJ2-7, with 9 bases that match TRBD2. The V gene end was trimmed by 0 bases and the J gene end by 4 bases; junction bases not matched to a gene: 8. The CDR3 loop spans 16 amino acids. Germline V CDR1 and CDR2: SGHRS, YFSETQ. Written as DNA, the CDR3 is TGCGCCAGCAGCTTGGGGACGGTAGCGGGAGCTTACGAGCAGTACTTC. Its protein product is CASSLGTVAGAYEQYF.

V and J are TRBV6-1 and TRBJ2-5; D might be TRBD1 or TRBD2, each matching 5 bases. Germline values: CDR1 MNHNS, CDR2 SASEGT. This CDR3 contains 14 residues. Trimming left V 2 bases short and J 5 bases short, with 12 bases between. The CDR3 sequence: CASSEYGTLETQYF. Written as DNA, the CDR3 is TGTGCCAGCAGTGAATATGGGACCCTCGAGACCCAGTACTTC.

In this sample, this clone turned up once. This chain connects TRBV30 to TRBJ2-7, with a tentative D call TRBD1 (6 bases). The CDR3 sequence is 15 residues long. Germline lookup yields CDR1 GTSNPN and CDR2 SVGIG (reference sequence). V was pared by 3 bases and J by 0 bases, with 15 bases between. CDR3 sequence: CAWSADRKVSYEQYF. CDR3 nucleotides: TGTGCCTGGAGCGCCGACAGGAAAGTCTCCTACGAGCAGTACTTC.

V is TRBV28 and J is TRBJ1-1; D is undetermined. The V and J ends lost 7 bases and 0 bases respectively, with 15 bases between them. CDR1 and CDR2 from the germline V gene are MDHEN and SYDVKM. The CDR3 sequence is 15 residues long. The CDR3 nucleotides read TGTGCCAGCATTTCGAGTGAGGGTATGAACACTGAAGCTTTCTTT. Its protein product is CASISSEGMNTEAFF.

This rearrangement joins TRBV30 to TRBJ2-7; D is unresolved. Looked up from germline, CDR1 is GTSNPN and CDR2 is SVGIG (reference sequence). The CDR3 covers 11 residues. Trimming shortened V by 2 bases and J by 3 bases, and 5 bases separated the two germline ends. CDR3 region: CAWSTGYEQYF. The DNA of the CDR3 is TGTGCCTGGAGTACTGGCTACGAGCAGTACTTC. Drawing the rest from reference TRBV30 and TRBJ2-7, the complete variable domain is SQTIHQWPATLVQPVGSPLSLECTVEGTSNPNLYWYRQAAGRGLQLLFYSVGIGQISSEVPQNLSASRPQDRQFILSSKKLLLSDSGFYLCAWSTGYEQYFGPGTRLTVT.

The CDR3 nucleotides are TGTGCCAGCAGCGTAGCTGGTGGAGGGGTTTGGGCTGAAGCTTTCTTT. This translates into CASSVAGGGVWAEAFF. The chain recombines TRBV9 with TRBJ1-1, with D perhaps TRBD1 (5 bases). V lost 0 bases, J lost 6 bases, and 18 bases lay in between. Per the germline V gene, CDR1 is SGDLS and CDR2 is YYNGEE. The CDR3 covers 16 residues.

Comment on this clone: This sample includes further DNA sequences coding for the same CDR3. This chain connects TRBV27 to TRBJ2-3; D may be TRBD2 (7 bases). The CDR3 consists of 20 residues. Germline V CDR1 and CDR2: MNHEY, SMNVEV (reference sequence). V was cut by 3 bases and J by 6 bases, with 31 bases left in between. The CDR3 loop reads CASSFRGVALETGRLDTQYF. The CDR3 DNA is TGTGCCAGCAGTTTTCGGGGGGTGGCGCTAGAGACAGGACGCTTGGATACGCAGTATTTT.

The chain carries TRBV11-2 and TRBJ2-3, with TRBD2 identical over 11 bases. V shed 4 bases and J 8 bases; nucleotides not matched to a gene: 5. Germline CDR1 reads SGHAT; CDR2 reads FQNNGV. This CDR3 comprises 14 residues. The CDR3: CASSSVAGGATQYF. CDR3 coding DNA: TGTGCCAGCAGCTCCGTAGCGGGAGGGGCTACGCAGTATTTT.

This clone was observed once. The chain is built from TRBV28 and TRBJ2-1; perhaps TRBD2 as D (5 bases). The germline V and J ends were trimmed by 6 bases and 0 bases, with 18 bases remaining between them. CDR3 length: 17 residues. Germline V gene data show CDR1 as MDHEN and CDR2 as SYDVKM. CDR3 region: CASRPDLRASSYNEQFF. As DNA, the CDR3 is TGTGCCAGCAGGCCAGACTTGCGGGCAAGCTCCTACAATGAGCAGTTCTTC.

The V and J genes are TRBV7-2 and TRBJ1-1; D is unclear. V dropped 1 base and J dropped 6 bases, with 12 bases sitting between them. Germline V CDR1 and CDR2: SGHTA, FQGNSA. This CDR3 spans 14 amino acids. This CDR3 is CASSLVSGHAEAFF. In DNA, the CDR3 is TGTGCCAGCAGCTTAGTTTCTGGGCACGCTGAAGCTTTCTTT.

The chain is built from TRBV7-3 and TRBJ2-3; 9 bases match TRBD2. Unmatched junction bases numbered 3, after V lost 3 bases and J lost 2 bases. Looked up from germline, CDR1 is SGHTA and CDR2 is FQGTGA. The CDR3 runs to 15 residues. The CDR3: CASSFAGGHTDTQYF. CDR3 bases: TGTGCCAGCAGCTTCGCGGGAGGGCACACAGATACGCAGTATTTT. The variable domain in full, completed from reference TRBV7-3 and TRBJ2-3, reads GAGVSQTPSNKVTEKGKYVELRCDPISGHTALYWYRQSLGQGPEFLIYFQGTGAADDSGLPNDRFFAVRPEGSVSTLKIQRTERGDSAVYLCASSFAGGHTDTQYFGPGTRLTVL.

The V gene is TRBV7-2, the J gene TRBJ2-7; tentative D call: TRBD2 (5 bases). The CDR3 covers 14 residues. The germline V and J ends were trimmed by 5 bases and 2 bases, with 13 bases remaining between them. The germline CDR1 and CDR2 sequences are SGHTA and FQGNSA. DNA of the CDR3: TGTGCCAGCAGCCTCGAGCGGTTTACCTACGAGCAGTACTTC. It translates to CASSLERFTYEQYF. Complete variable domain (other parts from reference TRBV7-2 and TRBJ2-7): GAGVSQSPSNKVTEKGKDVELRCDPISGHTALYWYRQSLGQGLEFLIYFQGNSAPDKSGLPSDRFSAERTGGSVSTLTIQRTQQEDSAVYLCASSLERFTYEQYFGPGTRLTVT.

The chain carries TRBV9 and TRBJ1-3; weak D call: TRBD1 (6 bases). Trimming removed 3 bases at V and 0 bases at J, with 13 bases between. The germline CDR1 and CDR2 sequences are SGDLS and YYNGEE. This CDR3 comprises 16 residues. This chain's CDR3 is CASSEWDKNSGNTIYF. The CDR3 DNA sequence: TGTGCCAGCAGCGAGTGGGACAAAAACTCTGGAAACACCATATATTTT.

This clone was observed a few times. This chain uses TRBV2 with TRBJ2-7; possible D gene TRBD2, 6 bases. V shed 5 bases and J shed 9 bases, with 11 bases lying between them. The CDR3 covers 11 residues. The germline gives CDR1 SNHLY, CDR2 FYNNEI. The CDR3 here is CASSTGEAQYF. CDR3 in DNA: TGTGCCAGCAGTACGGGGGAGGCGCAGTACTTC.

In its sample, this clone was seen once. The genes are TRBV18 and TRBJ2-5, with D possibly TRBD1 on 6 matching bases. Germline assignment: CDR1 KGHSH and CDR2 LQKENI. V was clipped by 3 bases and J by 5 bases, with 16 bases between them. The CDR3 runs 15 residues. The CDR3 protein is CASSPPTGRLETQYF. The CDR3 nucleotides read TGTGCCAGCTCACCCCCCACAGGGAGACTGGAGACCCAGTACTTC.

This sequence joins TRBV19 and TRBJ2-7, with D hard to call. Germline V CDR1 and CDR2: LNHDA, SQIVND (reference sequence). This CDR3 is 13 amino acids long. V was pared by 3 bases and J by 1 base, with 7 bases between. CDR3 DNA: TGTGCCAGTAGTATCGTCAAATCCTACGAGCAGTACTTC. Its translation is CASSIVKSYEQYF.

This rearrangement joins TRBV28 to TRBJ2-1, with TRBD1 matching over 9 bases. This CDR3 has 14 amino acids. Germline CDR1 MDHEN, CDR2 SYDVKM. J was trimmed by 3 bases and V by 9 bases; bases with no gene match: 6. The CDR3 DNA follows: TGTGCCAGTAGCCGGGACAGGGACTACAATGAGCAGTTCTTC. This sequence encodes CASSRDRDYNEQFF. The variable domain in full, completed from reference TRBV28 and TRBJ2-1, reads DVKVTQSSRYLVKRTGEKVFLECVQDMDHENMFWYRQDPGLGLRLIYFSYDVKMKEKGDIPEGYSVSREKKERFSLILESASTNQTSMYLCASSRDRDYNEQFFGPGTRLTVL.

This clone turned up a few times. J is TRBJ1-4 and V is TRBV30; perhaps TRBD1 as D (6 bases). Germline V gives CDR1 GTSNPN, CDR2 SVGIG (reference sequence). The V and J ends lost 5 bases and 4 bases respectively, with 11 bases between them. This CDR3 region has 13 residues. CDR3 residues: CAWSGTLNEKLFF. The CDR3 region has the DNA TGTGCCTGGTCCGGGACACTTAATGAAAAACTGTTTTTT.

The count of this clone is one. V gene TRBV5-4 combines with J gene TRBJ2-5; tentative D call: TRBD2 (5 bases). V was pared by 1 base and J by 3 bases, with 7 bases between. CDR1 and CDR2 from the germline V gene are SGHNT and YYREEE (reference sequence). CDR3 length: 13 amino acids. The CDR3 DNA follows: TGTGCCAGCAGCTTGCGGCGGGAAGAGACCCAGTACTTC. Translating gives CASSLRREETQYF.